This entry describes one T cell receptor beta chain. There are 13 residues in the CDR3. CDR1 and CDR2 (germline): ENHRY, SYGVKD. V gave up 9 bases and J gave up 2 bases, with 11 bases separating them. Seattle-derived patients entered the study during active infection and were followed longitudinally. The authors' processing: Amplification of reference gene primers provided the estimated nucleated cell counts. The table came from immunoSEQ multiplex PCR; TCRdb's copy has only in-frame clones and leaves some out. V, J and clone size are those of that table, while D and trimming were read from the DNA. The sample has 200,000 or so clones, less than 90% seen once; the top ten hold roughly a tenth. These data belong to a study of blood T cell repertoires in COVID-19. Study details: COVID-19 samples, acute and convalescent, were from the United States, Italy and Spain. The cDNA or gDNA used as material had been derived from T cells, B-cell-depleted T cells, or PBMCs.

Sequencing was performed on peripheral blood. This sequence joins TRBV10-3 and TRBJ1-5, with D possibly matching TRBD1 (6 bases). The source of this sequence is an elderly woman with COVID-19, enrolled during active disease. The CDR3 sequence: CAIATGGNQPQHF. The CDR3 nucleotides are TGTGCCATAGCGACAGGCGGCAATCAGCCCCAGCATTTT.